This paragraph reports one TCR beta chain. What it binds is unknown. The entry originates in a study of Graves' ophthalmopathy and Graves' hyperthyroidism. Study-wide context: Peripheral blood was collected at initial diagnosis, before any treatment.

Study-wide points: The model reached around 66% sensitivity and roughly 72% specificity for predicting ophthalmopathy progression.

Amplification from RNA transcripts yielded the TCR beta CDR3 regions. The first round was an RT-PCR with HTBI primers, and the second round was a multiplex PCR. Using its own MiXCR run on the multiplex PCR reads, TCRdb lists one record per CDR3 protein. The table shows about 220,000 distinct CDR3 sequences, with about a fifth occurring only once. This CDR3 is 16 amino acids long. Germline CDR1 reads MDHEN; CDR2 reads SYDVKM. Between the trimmed V and J ends, which lost 5 bases and 4 bases, there was a span of 20 bases. Establishment of the diagnosis relied upon clinical symptoms, serum thyroxine, TRAb, thyroid ultrasound and orbital computed tomography. The authors isolated PBMCs from about 10 ml of fresh peripheral blood.

Input material: peripheral blood. The chain carries TRBV28 and TRBJ1-1; D perhaps matches TRBD1 (6 bases). This clonotype was sampled from a woman aged 45 to 65 with Graves' ophthalmopathy. The CDR3 DNA is TGTGCCAGCAGTACACCTTCCTTCCAGGGGACCACTGAAGCTTTCTTT. This gives the protein CASSTPSFQGTTEAFF.